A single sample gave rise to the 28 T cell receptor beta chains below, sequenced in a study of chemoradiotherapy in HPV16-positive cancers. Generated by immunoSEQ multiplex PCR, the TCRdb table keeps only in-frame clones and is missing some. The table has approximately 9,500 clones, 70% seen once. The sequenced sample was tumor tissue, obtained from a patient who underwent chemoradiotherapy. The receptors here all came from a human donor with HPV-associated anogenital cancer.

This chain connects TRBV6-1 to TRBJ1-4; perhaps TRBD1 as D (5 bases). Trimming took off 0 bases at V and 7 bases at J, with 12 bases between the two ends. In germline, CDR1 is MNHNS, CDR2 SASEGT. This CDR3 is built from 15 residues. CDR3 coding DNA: TGTGCCAGCAGTGAAGCGCGGGGGGGTGTTGAAAAACTGTTTTTT. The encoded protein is CASSEARGGVEKLFF.

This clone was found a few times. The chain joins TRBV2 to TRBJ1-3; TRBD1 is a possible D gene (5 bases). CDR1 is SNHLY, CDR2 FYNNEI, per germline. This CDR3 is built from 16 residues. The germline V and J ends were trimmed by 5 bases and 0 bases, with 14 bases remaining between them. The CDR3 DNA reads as TGTGCCAGCAGTCAACCGGGACCCGACTCTGGAAACACCATATATTTT. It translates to CASSQPGPDSGNTIYF. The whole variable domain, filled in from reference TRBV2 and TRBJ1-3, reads EPEVTQTPSHQVTQMGQEVILRCVPISNHLYFYWYRQILGQKVEFLVSFYNNEISEKSEIFDDQFSVERPDGSNFTLKIRSTKLEDSAMYFCASSQPGPDSGNTIYFGEGSWLTVV.

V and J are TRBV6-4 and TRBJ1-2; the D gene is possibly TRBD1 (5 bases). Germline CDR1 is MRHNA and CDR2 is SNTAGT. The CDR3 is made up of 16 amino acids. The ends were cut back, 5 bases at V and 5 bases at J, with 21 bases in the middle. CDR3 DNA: TGTGCCAGCAGTCGAGAAGGTGGCAGGGCCCAATATGGCTACACCTTC. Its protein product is CASSREGGRAQYGYTF.

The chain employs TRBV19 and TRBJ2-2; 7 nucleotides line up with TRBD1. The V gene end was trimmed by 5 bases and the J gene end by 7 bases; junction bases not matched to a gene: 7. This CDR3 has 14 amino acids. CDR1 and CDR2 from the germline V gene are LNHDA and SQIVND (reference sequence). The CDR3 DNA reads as TGTGCCAGTAGTGTGACGACAGGGATCGGGGAGCTGTTTTTT. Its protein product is CASSVTTGIGELFF. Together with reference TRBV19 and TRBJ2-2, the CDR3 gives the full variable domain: DGGITQSPKYLFRKEGQNVTLSCEQNLNHDAMYWYRQDPGQGLRLIYYSQIVNDFQKGDIAEGYSVSREKKESFPLTVTSAQKNPTAFYLCASSVTTGIGELFFGEGSRLTVL.

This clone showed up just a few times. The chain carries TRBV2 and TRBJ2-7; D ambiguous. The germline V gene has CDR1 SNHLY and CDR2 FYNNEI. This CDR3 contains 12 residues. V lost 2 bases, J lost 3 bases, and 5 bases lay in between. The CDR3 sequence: CASSEWDYEQYF. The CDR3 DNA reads TGTGCCAGCAGTGAATGGGACTACGAGCAGTACTTC.

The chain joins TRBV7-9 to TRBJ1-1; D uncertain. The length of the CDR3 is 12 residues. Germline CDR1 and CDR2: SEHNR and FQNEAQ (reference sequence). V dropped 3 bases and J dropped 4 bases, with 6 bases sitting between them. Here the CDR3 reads CASSLGVTEAFF. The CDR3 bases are TGTGCCAGCAGCTTGGGTGTCACTGAAGCTTTCTTT.

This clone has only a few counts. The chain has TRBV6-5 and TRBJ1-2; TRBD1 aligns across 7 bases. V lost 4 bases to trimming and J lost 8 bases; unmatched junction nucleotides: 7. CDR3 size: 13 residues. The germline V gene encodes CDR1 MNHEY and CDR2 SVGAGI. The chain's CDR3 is CASSSDRTGGYTF. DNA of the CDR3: TGTGCCAGCAGTTCGGACAGGACGGGCGGCTACACCTTC.

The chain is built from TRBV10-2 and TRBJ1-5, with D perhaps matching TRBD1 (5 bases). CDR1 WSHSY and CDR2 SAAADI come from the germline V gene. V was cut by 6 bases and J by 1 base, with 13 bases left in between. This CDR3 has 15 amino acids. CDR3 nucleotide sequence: TGCGCCAGCAGCTCGACGGGGGGGAGCAATCAGCCCCAGCATTTT. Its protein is CASSSTGGSNQPQHF.

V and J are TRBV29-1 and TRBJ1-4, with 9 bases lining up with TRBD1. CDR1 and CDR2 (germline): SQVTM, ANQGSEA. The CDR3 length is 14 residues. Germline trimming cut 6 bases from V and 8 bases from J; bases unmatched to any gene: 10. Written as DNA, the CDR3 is TGCAGCGTAGTATCGACAGGGGGACGGGAAAAACTGTTTTTT. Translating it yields CSVVSTGGREKLFF.

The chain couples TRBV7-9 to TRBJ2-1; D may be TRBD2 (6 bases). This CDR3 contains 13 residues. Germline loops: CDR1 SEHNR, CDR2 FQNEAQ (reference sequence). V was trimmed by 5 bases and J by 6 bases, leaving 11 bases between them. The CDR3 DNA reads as TGTGCCAGCAGCCCCCGGAGGGGCAATGAGCAGTTCTTC. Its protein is CASSPRRGNEQFF.

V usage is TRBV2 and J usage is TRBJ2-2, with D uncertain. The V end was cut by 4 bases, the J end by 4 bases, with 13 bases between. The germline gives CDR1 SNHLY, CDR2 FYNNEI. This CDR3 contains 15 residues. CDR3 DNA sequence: TGTGCCAGCAGTGCCCGCGTAGGGCCCACCGGGGAGCTGTTTTTT. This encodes CASSARVGPTGELFF.

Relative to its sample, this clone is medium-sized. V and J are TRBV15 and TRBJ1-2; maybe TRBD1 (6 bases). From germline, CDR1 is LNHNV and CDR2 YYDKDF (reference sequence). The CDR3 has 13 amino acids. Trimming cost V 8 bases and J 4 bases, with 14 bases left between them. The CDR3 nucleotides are TGTGCCACCCTACAAACAGGGACCTATGGCTACACCTTC. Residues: CATLQTGTYGYTF. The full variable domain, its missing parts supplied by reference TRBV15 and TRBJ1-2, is DAMVIQNPRYQVTQFGKPVTLSCSQTLNHNVMYWYQQKSSQAPKLLFHYYDKDFNNEADTPDNFQSRRPNTSFCFLDIRSPGLGDTAMYLCATLQTGTYGYTFGSGTRLTVV.

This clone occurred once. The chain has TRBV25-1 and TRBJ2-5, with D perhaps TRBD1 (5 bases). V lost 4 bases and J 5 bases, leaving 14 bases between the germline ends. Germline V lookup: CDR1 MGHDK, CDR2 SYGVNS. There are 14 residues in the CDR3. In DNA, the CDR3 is TGTGCCAGCAGTGCGCAGGGCGGTGGGGAGACCCAGTACTTC. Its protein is CASSAQGGGETQYF.

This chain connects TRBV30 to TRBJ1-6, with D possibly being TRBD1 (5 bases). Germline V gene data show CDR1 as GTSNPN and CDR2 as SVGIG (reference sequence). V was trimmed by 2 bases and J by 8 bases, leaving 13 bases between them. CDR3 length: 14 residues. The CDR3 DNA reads TGTGCCTGGAGTTCGTACCGGGGGGATTCACCCCTCCACTTT. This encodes CAWSSYRGDSPLHF.

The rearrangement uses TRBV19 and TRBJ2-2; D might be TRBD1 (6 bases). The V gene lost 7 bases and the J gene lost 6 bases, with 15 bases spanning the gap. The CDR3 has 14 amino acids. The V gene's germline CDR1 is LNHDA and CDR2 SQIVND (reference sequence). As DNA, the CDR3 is TGTGCCAGTACGGCAGGGGCGTTCGCCGGGGAGCTGTTTTTT. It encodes CASTAGAFAGELFF.

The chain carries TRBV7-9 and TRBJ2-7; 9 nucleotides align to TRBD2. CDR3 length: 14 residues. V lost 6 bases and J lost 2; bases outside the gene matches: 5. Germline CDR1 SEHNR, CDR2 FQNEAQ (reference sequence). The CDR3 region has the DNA TGTGCCAGCAGGGGACTAGCAGAAACCTACGAGCAGTACTTC. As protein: CASRGLAETYEQYF.

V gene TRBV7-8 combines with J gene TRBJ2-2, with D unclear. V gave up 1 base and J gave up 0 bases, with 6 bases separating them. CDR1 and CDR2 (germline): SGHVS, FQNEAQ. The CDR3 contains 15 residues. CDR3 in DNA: TGTGCCAGCAGCTTAGGGAATGCGAACACCGGGGAGCTGTTTTTT. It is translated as CASSLGNANTGELFF.

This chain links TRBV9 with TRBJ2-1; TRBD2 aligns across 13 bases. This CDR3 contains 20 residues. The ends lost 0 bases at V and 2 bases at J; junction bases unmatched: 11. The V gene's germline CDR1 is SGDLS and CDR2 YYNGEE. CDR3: CASSVAKVSGLAGTYNEQFF. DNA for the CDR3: TGTGCCAGCAGCGTAGCGAAAGTGTCGGGACTAGCGGGAACCTACAATGAGCAGTTCTTC.

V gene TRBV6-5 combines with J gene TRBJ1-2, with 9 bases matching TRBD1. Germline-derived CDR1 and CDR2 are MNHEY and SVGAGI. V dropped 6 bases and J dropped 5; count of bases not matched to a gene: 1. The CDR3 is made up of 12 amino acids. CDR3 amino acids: CASRTGGYGYTF. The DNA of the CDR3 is TGTGCCAGCAGGACAGGGGGGTATGGCTACACCTTC.

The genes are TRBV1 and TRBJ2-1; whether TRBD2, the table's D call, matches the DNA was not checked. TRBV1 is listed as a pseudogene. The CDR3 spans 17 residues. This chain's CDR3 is CTSSQRRGVTSYNEQFF. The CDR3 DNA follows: TGCACCAGCAGCCAAAGGCGGGGGGTTACCTCCTACAATGAGCAGTTCTTC.

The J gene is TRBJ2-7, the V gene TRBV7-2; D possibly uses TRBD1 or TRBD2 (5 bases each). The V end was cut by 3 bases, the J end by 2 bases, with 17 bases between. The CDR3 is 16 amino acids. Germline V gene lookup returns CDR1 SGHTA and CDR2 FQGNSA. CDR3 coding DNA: TGTGCCAGCAGCTTTCGGGGCCCCCAGACCCCCTACGAGCAGTACTTC. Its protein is CASSFRGPQTPYEQYF.

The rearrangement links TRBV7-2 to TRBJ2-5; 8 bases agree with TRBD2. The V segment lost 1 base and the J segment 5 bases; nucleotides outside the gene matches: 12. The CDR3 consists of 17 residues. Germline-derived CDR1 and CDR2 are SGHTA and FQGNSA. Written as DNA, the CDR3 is TGTGCCAGCAGCTTAGGGGGGACCGGGAGGGCCGGGGAGACCCAGTACTTC. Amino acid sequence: CASSLGGTGRAGETQYF.

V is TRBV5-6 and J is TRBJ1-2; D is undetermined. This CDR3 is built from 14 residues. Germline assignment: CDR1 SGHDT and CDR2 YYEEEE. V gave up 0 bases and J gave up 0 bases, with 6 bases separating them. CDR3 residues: CASSLGDSNYGYTF. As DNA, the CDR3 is TGTGCCAGCAGCTTGGGGGATTCTAACTATGGCTACACCTTC.

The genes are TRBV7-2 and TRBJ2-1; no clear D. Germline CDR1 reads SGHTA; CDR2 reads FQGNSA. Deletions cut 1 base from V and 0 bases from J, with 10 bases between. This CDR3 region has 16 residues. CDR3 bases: TGTGCCAGCAGCTTAGATAACCTAAGCTCCTACAATGAGCAGTTCTTC. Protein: CASSLDNLSSYNEQFF.

In DNA, the CDR3 is TGTGCCAGCAGTTACTTGCCGACGAACACTGAAGCTTTCTTT. It yields the protein CASSYLPTNTEAFF. The chain combines TRBV6-5 with TRBJ1-1; D gene uncertain. In germline, CDR1 is MNHEY, CDR2 SVGAGI. This CDR3 comprises 14 residues. Trimming took off 1 base at V and 1 base at J, with 7 bases between the two ends.

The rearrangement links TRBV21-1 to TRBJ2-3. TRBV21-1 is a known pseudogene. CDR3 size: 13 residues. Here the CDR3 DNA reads TGTGCCAGCAGCAAAGGGGGCACAGATACGCAGTATTTT. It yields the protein CASSKGGTDTQYF.

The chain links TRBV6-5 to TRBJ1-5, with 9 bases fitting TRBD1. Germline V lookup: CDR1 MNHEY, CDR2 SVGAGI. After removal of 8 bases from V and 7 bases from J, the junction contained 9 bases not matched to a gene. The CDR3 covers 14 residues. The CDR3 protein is CASRTITGGQPQHF. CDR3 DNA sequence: TGTGCCAGCCGTACGATAACAGGGGGCCAGCCCCAGCATTTT.

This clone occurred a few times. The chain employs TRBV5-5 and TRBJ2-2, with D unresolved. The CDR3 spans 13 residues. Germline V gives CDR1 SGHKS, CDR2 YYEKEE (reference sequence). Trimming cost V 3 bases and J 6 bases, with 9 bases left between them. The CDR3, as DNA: TGTGCCAGCAGCTACAACACGGCCGGGGAGCTGTTTTTT. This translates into CASSYNTAGELFF.